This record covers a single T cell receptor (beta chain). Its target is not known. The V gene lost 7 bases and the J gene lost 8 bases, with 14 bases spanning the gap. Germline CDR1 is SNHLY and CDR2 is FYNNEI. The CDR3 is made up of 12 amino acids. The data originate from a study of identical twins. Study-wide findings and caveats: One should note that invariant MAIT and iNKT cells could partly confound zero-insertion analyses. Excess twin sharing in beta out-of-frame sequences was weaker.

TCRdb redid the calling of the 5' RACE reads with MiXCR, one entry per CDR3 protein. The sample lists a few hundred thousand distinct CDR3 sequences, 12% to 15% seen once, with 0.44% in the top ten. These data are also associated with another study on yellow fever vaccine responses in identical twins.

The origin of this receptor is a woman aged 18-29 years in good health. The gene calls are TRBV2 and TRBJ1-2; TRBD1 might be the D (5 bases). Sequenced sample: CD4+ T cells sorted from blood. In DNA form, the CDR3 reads TGTGCCAGCACCAGGGCTCCAGGGGGCTACACCTTC. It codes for CASTRAPGGYTF.